These 31 T cell receptor beta chains share one sample of origin, sequenced in a study of regulatory and conventional T cells in RAG deficiency. Blood CD4+ CD25-low CD127-high conventional T cells supplied the genomic DNA template. Here immunoSEQ multiplex PCR was the method, and the copy in TCRdb shows in-frame clones only, minus some. The sample yields 7,000 to 9,500 clones, around 95% seen once. Input material: CD4+ effector T cells sorted from blood. All receptors derive from a human donor with RAG deficiency presenting as severe combined immunodeficiency.

This chain uses TRBV7-2 with TRBJ2-7; 9 bases line up with TRBD1. Trimming took 3 bases from V and 4 from J; bases not matched to a gene: 1. Germline V CDR1 and CDR2: SGHTA, FQGNSA. The CDR3 consists of 13 residues. The CDR3 DNA reads as TGTGCCAGCAGCTTGGACAGGGGTTACGAGCAGTACTTC. Amino acid sequence: CASSLDRGYEQYF.

This chain uses TRBV9 with TRBJ2-6, with 16 bases lining up with TRBD2. The V gene end was trimmed by 4 bases and the J gene end by 0 bases; junction bases not matched to a gene: 7. Germline loops: CDR1 SGDLS, CDR2 YYNGEE. This CDR3 is built from 20 residues. The CDR3 here is CASSTRGTSGRGSGANVLTF. CDR3 coding DNA: TGTGCCAGCAGCACCCGCGGGACTAGCGGGAGGGGCTCTGGGGCCAACGTCCTGACTTTC.

V is TRBV29-1 and J is TRBJ2-5; 12 bases map to TRBD2. The V and J ends lost 6 bases and 4 bases, in that order; junction bases with no gene match: 3. The CDR3 has 13 residues. The germline V gene encodes CDR1 SQVTM and CDR2 ANQGSEA. The chain's CDR3 is CSVQGLAGETQYF. The CDR3 bases are TGCAGCGTACAGGGACTAGCGGGAGAGACCCAGTACTTC. The whole variable domain, remainder taken from reference TRBV29-1 and TRBJ2-5, is SAVISQKPSRDICQRGTSLTIQCQVDSQVTMMFWYRQQPGQSLTLIATANQGSEATYESGFVIDKFPISRPNLTFSTLTVSNMSPEDSSIYLCSVQGLAGETQYFGPGTRLLVL.

J is TRBJ2-5 and V is TRBV19; 7 positions match TRBD1. Unmatched junction bases numbered 4, after V lost 4 bases and J lost 5 bases. The germline CDR1 and CDR2 sequences are LNHDA and SQIVND (reference sequence). This CDR3 has 13 residues. Written as DNA, the CDR3 is TGTGCCAGTAGTAAGGGGGCGGCCGAGACCCAGTACTTC. It yields the protein CASSKGAAETQYF.

The V gene is TRBV7-2, the J gene TRBJ1-5; no clear D gene. Per germline, CDR1 SGHTA and CDR2 FQGNSA. CDR3 length equals 14 residues. V was pared by 3 bases and J by 2 bases, with 8 bases between. Here the CDR3 reads CASSLNPRNQPQHF. As DNA, the CDR3 is TGTGCCAGCAGCTTGAACCCCCGCAATCAGCCCCAGCATTTT.

The chain combines TRBV5-4 with TRBJ2-1; D is perhaps TRBD2 (5 bases). This CDR3 contains 14 residues. Germline loops: CDR1 SGHNT, CDR2 YYREEE (reference sequence). Trimming took 6 bases from V and 5 from J, leaving 15 bases between them. The CDR3, as DNA: TGTGCCAGCACTTCCAAAACGAGGGACAATGAGCAGTTCTTC. This gives the protein CASTSKTRDNEQFF. Full variable domain (rest looked up from reference TRBV5-4 and TRBJ2-1): ETGVTQSPTHLIKTRGQQVTLRCSSQSGHNTVSWYQQALGQGPQFIFQYYREEENGRGNFPPRFSGLQFPNYSSELNVNALELDDSALYLCASTSKTRDNEQFFGPGTRLTVL.

This sequence joins TRBV10-1 and TRBJ2-3; D call uncertain. This CDR3 is built from 12 residues. Trimming shortened V by 3 bases and J by 4 bases, and 5 bases separated the two germline ends. In germline, CDR1 is WNHNN, CDR2 SYGVQD (reference sequence). CDR3 nucleotides: TGCGCCAGCAGTGAAGGGCCAGATACGCAGTATTTT. It translates to CASSEGPDTQYF.

This clone occurred once. V gene TRBV7-2 combines with J gene TRBJ1-2, with D uncertain. The CDR3 has 13 amino acids. The V end was cut by 4 bases, the J end by 4 bases, with 10 bases between. Germline CDR1 SGHTA, CDR2 FQGNSA. In DNA, the CDR3 is TGTGCCAGCAGCTCCTCGTGGACCTATGGCTACACCTTC. Translation gives CASSSSWTYGYTF.

The CDR3, as DNA: TGCGCCAGCAGCCAAGAGGGGGGCGGTGCGTACCTCTCCTACGAGCAGTACTTC. Encoded protein: CASSQEGGGAYLSYEQYF. The V and J genes are TRBV4-3 and TRBJ2-7; the D gene could be TRBD1 or TRBD2 (6 bases each). Per germline, CDR1 LGHNA and CDR2 YSLEER. The V gene lost 0 bases and the J gene lost 0 bases, with 18 bases spanning the gap. The CDR3 runs to 18 residues.

The chain recombines TRBV11-2 with TRBJ2-3, with D hard to call. Germline lookup yields CDR1 SGHAT and CDR2 FQNNGV. The CDR3 loop spans 12 amino acids. Trimming took off 2 bases at V and 4 bases at J, with 4 bases between the two ends. The DNA for the CDR3 is TGTGCCAGCAGCTTAACCCCAGATACGCAGTATTTT. Translation gives CASSLTPDTQYF.

This chain links TRBV7-2 with TRBJ2-1; 8 bases agree with TRBD1. Germline-derived CDR1 and CDR2 are SGHTA and FQGNSA. This CDR3 is built from 13 residues. J gave up 5 bases and V 5 bases, and 2 bases lay outside the gene matches. For the CDR3, the DNA is TGTGCCAGCAGCAAGGACAGGGACAATGAGCAGTTCTTC. Its protein is CASSKDRDNEQFF.

The rearrangement uses TRBV11-2 and TRBJ2-1, with D maybe TRBD1 (6 bases). CDR3 length equals 14 residues. V was clipped by 2 bases and J by 13 bases, with 18 bases between them. Germline CDR1 SGHAT, CDR2 FQNNGV. CDR3 protein: CASSLLVLDSLQFF. The CDR3 region has the DNA TGTGCCAGCAGCTTATTGGTCCTGGACAGTCTTCAGTTCTTC.

The chain recombines TRBV7-2 with TRBJ2-5; D might be TRBD1 (6 bases). This CDR3 is built from 14 residues. V dropped 7 bases and J dropped 5 bases, with 17 bases sitting between them. The V gene's germline CDR1 is SGHTA and CDR2 FQGNSA. CDR3 bases: TGTGCCAGCACCCTAGGGGGTAGGGGGGAGACCCAGTACTTC. Its protein product is CASTLGGRGETQYF.

V gene TRBV7-3 combines with J gene TRBJ2-2, with D maybe TRBD1 (5 bases). This CDR3 contains 14 residues. Germline assignment: CDR1 SGHTA and CDR2 FQGTGA. V was clipped by 6 bases and J by 4 bases, with 12 bases between them. CDR3 coding DNA: TGTGCCAGCAGGACAGCGTTAGGCACCGGGGAGCTGTTTTTT. This translates into CASRTALGTGELFF.

This clone was recorded a few times. The V gene is TRBV5-4, the J gene TRBJ2-7, with TRBD1 identical over 8 bases. Germline CDR1 SGHNT, CDR2 YYREEE (reference sequence). This CDR3 spans 13 amino acids. V shed 1 base and J 4 bases; nucleotides not matched to a gene: 1. The CDR3 protein is CASSLTGGYEQYF. CDR3 coding DNA: TGTGCCAGCAGCTTGACAGGGGGGTACGAGCAGTACTTC.

This clone has more than one count but fewer than ten. The chain recombines TRBV2 with TRBJ1-2; D perhaps matches TRBD1 (5 bases). The V gene's germline CDR1 is SNHLY and CDR2 FYNNEI. The CDR3 extends over 14 amino acids. V lost 6 bases, J lost 2 bases, and 13 bases lay in between. The CDR3 bases are TGTGCCAGCAGCGCGGAGCAGGGCAACTATGGCTACACCTTC. Its translation: CASSAEQGNYGYTF.

CDR3 sequence reads: CASSLRTVLSYEQYF. The CDR3 DNA is TGTGCCAGCAGTTTAAGGACAGTCCTCTCCTACGAGCAGTACTTC. V is TRBV28 and J is TRBJ2-7, with D perhaps matching TRBD1 (6 bases). The CDR3 runs to 15 residues. V was pared by 2 bases and J by 0 bases, with 11 bases between. The germline gives CDR1 MDHEN, CDR2 SYDVKM.

This chain links TRBV5-1 with TRBJ2-1; 8 bases are shared with TRBD1. CDR3 length equals 16 residues. Trimming removed 5 bases from V and 3 bases from J; junction bases left unmatched: 10. Germline CDR1 and CDR2: SGHRS and YFSETQ. This chain's CDR3 is CASRRGQGKIYNEQFF. In DNA form, the CDR3 reads TGCGCCAGCAGACGTGGACAGGGAAAGATCTACAATGAGCAGTTCTTC.

This chain joins TRBV5-5 and TRBJ2-3, with D possibly matching TRBD1 (6 bases). Trimming cost V 4 bases and J 4 bases, with 13 bases left between them. The germline gives CDR1 SGHKS, CDR2 YYEKEE (reference sequence). This CDR3 is 14 amino acids long. CDR3 region: CASSLQGLADTQYF. In nucleotides, the CDR3 is TGTGCCAGCAGCCTACAGGGATTGGCAGATACGCAGTATTTT.

The rearrangement links TRBV19 to TRBJ2-3; D may be TRBD1 or TRBD2 (7 bases each). The CDR3 totals 13 residues. V was cut by 5 bases and J by 5 bases, with 11 bases left in between. Germline V CDR1 and CDR2: LNHDA, SQIVND (reference sequence). CDR3: CASSDREGDTQYF. The CDR3 region has the DNA TGTGCCAGTAGTGACAGGGAGGGAGATACGCAGTATTTT.

The chain links TRBV28 to TRBJ1-2; D gene unclear. The length of the CDR3 is 12 residues. The ends were cut back, 4 bases at V and 5 bases at J, with 8 bases in the middle. Germline V gives CDR1 MDHEN, CDR2 SYDVKM. This CDR3 reads CASSSTEYGYTF. The CDR3 bases are TGTGCCAGCAGTTCTACAGAATATGGCTACACCTTC.

The J gene is TRBJ2-3, the V gene TRBV7-3, with D perhaps TRBD1 (6 bases). V lost 0 bases, J lost 8 bases, and 9 bases lay in between. This CDR3 spans 13 amino acids. The germline gives CDR1 SGHTA, CDR2 FQGTGA. CDR3 loop: CASSLTQGSTQYF. CDR3 nucleotides: TGTGCCAGCAGCTTAACGCAGGGGAGTACGCAGTATTTT.

The rearrangement joins TRBV5-4 to TRBJ2-7, with TRBD1 matching over 8 bases. This CDR3 is 12 amino acids long. Unmatched junction bases numbered 5, after V lost 2 bases and J lost 10 bases. Germline-derived CDR1 and CDR2 are SGHNT and YYREEE (reference sequence). CDR3 DNA sequence: TGTGCCAGCAGCTTCAGGGGGCGATTTCAGTACTTC. It is translated as CASSFRGRFQYF.

This clone has only a few counts. The CDR3 is CASSIADGSYEQYF. CDR3 nucleotide sequence: TGTGCCAGTAGTATAGCGGACGGTTCCTACGAGCAGTACTTC. V gene TRBV19 combines with J gene TRBJ2-7; D gene unclear. V was cut by 1 base and J by 1 base, with 8 bases left in between. The CDR3 loop spans 14 amino acids. The germline CDR1 and CDR2 sequences are LNHDA and SQIVND (reference sequence).

The rearrangement joins TRBV2 to TRBJ2-7; 12 bases are a match to TRBD1. The CDR3 consists of 14 residues. V lost 6 bases, J lost 6 bases, and 6 bases stayed unmatched. Germline V gene data show CDR1 as SNHLY and CDR2 as FYNNEI. The CDR3 loop is CASSIGTGGLEQYF. CDR3 DNA: TGTGCCAGCAGCATCGGGACAGGGGGCCTCGAGCAGTACTTC. Full variable domain (remainder filled in from reference TRBV2 and TRBJ2-7): EPEVTQTPSHQVTQMGQEVILRCVPISNHLYFYWYRQILGQKVEFLVSFYNNEISEKSEIFDDQFSVERPDGSNFTLKIRSTKLEDSAMYFCASSIGTGGLEQYFGPGTRLTVT.

The chain recombines TRBV7-3 with TRBJ2-3; TRBD1 might be the D (6 bases). Germline V gene sequence: CDR1 SGHTA, CDR2 FQGTGA. CDR3 length equals 16 residues. V lost 5 bases and J 4 bases, leaving 19 bases between the germline ends. This CDR3 reads CASSPADRGIPDTQYF. The CDR3 nucleotides read TGTGCCAGCAGCCCGGCGGACAGAGGGATTCCAGATACGCAGTATTTT.

The V gene is TRBV9, the J gene TRBJ1-3; D not resolved. V gave up 2 bases and J gave up 0 bases, with 12 bases separating them. The CDR3 consists of 16 residues. The germline V gene encodes CDR1 SGDLS and CDR2 YYNGEE. In nucleotides, the CDR3 is TGTGCCAGCAGCGTCGCAGCCACCCACTCTGGAAACACCATATATTTT. Translated, it gives CASSVAATHSGNTIYF.

The chain couples TRBV4-3 to TRBJ2-1, with TRBD2 matching 8 bases. V shed 4 bases, J shed 2 bases, and the junction held 1 base outside the gene matches. The CDR3 length is 14 residues. Germline V gene sequence: CDR1 LGHNA, CDR2 YSLEER. The CDR3 nucleotides read TGCGCCAGCAGCCTTAGCGGGACCTACAATGAGCAGTTCTTC. As protein: CASSLSGTYNEQFF.

The V and J genes are TRBV20-1 and TRBJ2-5, with TRBD1 as a possible D gene (5 bases). Germline V lookup: CDR1 DFQATT, CDR2 SNEGSKA (reference sequence). The CDR3 length is 11 residues. V was shortened by 5 bases and J by 2 bases, with 6 bases between the two germline ends. The CDR3 loop is CSAYRQETQYF. CDR3 sequence (DNA): TGCAGTGCTTACAGGCAAGAGACCCAGTACTTC.

This clone came up once. The gene calls are TRBV27 and TRBJ2-1; D call uncertain. CDR3 length: 14 residues. Deletions cut 10 bases from V and 0 bases from J, with 13 bases between. Germline-derived CDR1 and CDR2 are MNHEY and SMNVEV (reference sequence). The CDR3 DNA follows: TGTGCCACCTCTCTTGAGAGCTCCTACAATGAGCAGTTCTTC. Protein sequence: CATSLESSYNEQFF.

The V and J genes are TRBV18 and TRBJ2-7; 15 bases match TRBD2. The germline gives CDR1 KGHSH, CDR2 LQKENI. J was trimmed by 4 bases and V by 0 bases; bases with no gene match: 10. The CDR3 sequence is 19 residues long. The CDR3 bases are TGTGCCAGCTCACCACCGGGACTAGCGGGAGGAGGGGGAGCGTACGAGCAGTACTTC. Residues: CASSPPGLAGGGGAYEQYF. Combining the CDR3 with reference TRBV18 and TRBJ2-7 gives the whole variable domain NAGVMQNPRHLVRRRGQEARLRCSPMKGHSHVYWYRQLPEEGLKFMVYLQKENIIDESGMPKERFSAEFPKEGPSILRIQQVVRGDSAAYFCASSPPGLAGGGGAYEQYFGPGTRLTVT.